The 20 T cell receptor beta chains below were found in one sample sequenced in a study of T cells in localized non-small cell lung cancer. The repertoire was sequenced with immunoSEQ multiplex PCR; TCRdb's copy has only in-frame clones and lacks some. The sample yields around 34,000 clones, 93% seen once. The sequencing used peripheral blood, collected before any cancer treatment. The receptors were gathered from a female donor over 55 with stage I lung adenocarcinoma.

The chain combines TRBV5-1 with TRBJ2-5, with D unclear. CDR1 SGHRS and CDR2 YFSETQ come from the germline V gene. This CDR3 region has 15 residues. Trimming stripped 0 bases from V and 1 base from J, with 10 bases between. In nucleotides, the CDR3 is TGCGCCAGCAGCTTGGGAAGGCAAATCCAAGAGACCCAGTACTTC. Residues: CASSLGRQIQETQYF.

The chain recombines TRBV2 with TRBJ2-5; 9 bases align to TRBD2. The J segment lost 6 bases and the V segment lost 0 bases, leaving 8 bases of the junction unmatched. Germline loops: CDR1 SNHLY, CDR2 FYNNEI. The CDR3 loop spans 16 amino acids. In DNA form, the CDR3 reads TGTGCCAGCAGTGAAGCGGGGCGCGGGGGGGACAAGACCCAGTACTTC. This encodes CASSEAGRGGDKTQYF. Variable domain in full (rest from reference TRBV2 and TRBJ2-5): EPEVTQTPSHQVTQMGQEVILRCVPISNHLYFYWYRQILGQKVEFLVSFYNNEISEKSEIFDDQFSVERPDGSNFTLKIRSTKLEDSAMYFCASSEAGRGGDKTQYFGPGTRLLVL.

Written as DNA, the CDR3 is TGCGCCAGCAGCTCCCAGGGGGGGACGGATACGCAGTATTTT. It yields the protein CASSSQGGTDTQYF. The J gene is TRBJ2-3, the V gene TRBV5-1, with D perhaps matching TRBD1 or TRBD2 (7 bases each). CDR3 length: 14 amino acids. Germline V gene data show CDR1 as SGHRS and CDR2 as YFSETQ. V gave up 3 bases and J gave up 6 bases, with 14 bases separating them.

The J gene is TRBJ2-1, the V gene TRBV21-1; the table's D call TRBD1 went unverified against the DNA. TRBV21-1 is a pseudogene locus. The CDR3 sequence is 11 residues long. CDR3 sequence reads: CASTKGNEQFF. For the CDR3, the DNA is TGTGCCAGCACGAAGGGGAATGAGCAGTTCTTC.

This clone was seen a handful of times. This rearrangement joins TRBV6-4 to TRBJ2-1; the match to TRBD2 covers 11 bases. CDR3 length equals 15 residues. Per germline, CDR1 MRHNA and CDR2 SNTAGT. Losses at the gene ends were 6 bases for V and 4 bases for J; bases not matched to a gene: 5. CDR3 loop: CASSEVAGGYNEQFF. The DNA for the CDR3 is TGTGCCAGCAGCGAAGTAGCGGGAGGGTACAATGAGCAGTTCTTC.

The chain combines TRBV19 with TRBJ2-7; TRBD1 matches at 9 bases. V gave up 5 bases and J gave up 2 bases; unmatched junction bases: 7. Germline values: CDR1 LNHDA, CDR2 SQIVND (reference sequence). The CDR3 is 15 residues long. The CDR3 loop reads CASSYSDRGTYEQYF. The CDR3 DNA reads as TGTGCCAGTAGTTACTCGGACAGGGGTACCTACGAGCAGTACTTC.

V usage is TRBV6-9 and J usage is TRBJ1-1; tentatively, D is TRBD1 (5 bases). The germline CDR1 and CDR2 sequences are MNHGY and SVAAGI. This CDR3 comprises 14 residues. V lost 3 bases and J lost 8, with 16 bases in between. The CDR3 nucleotides are TGTGCCAGCAGTTACCGCTCTGGCGGGGACGAAGCTTTCTTT. It yields the protein CASSYRSGGDEAFF.

V is TRBV14 and J is TRBJ2-4, with D maybe TRBD2 (5 bases). V dropped 2 bases and J dropped 1 base, with 12 bases sitting between them. The germline CDR1 and CDR2 sequences are SGHDN and FVKESK. This CDR3 region has 16 residues. The CDR3 sequence: CASSQLDWRAKNIQYF. For the CDR3, the DNA is TGTGCCAGCAGCCAATTGGACTGGAGGGCCAAAAACATTCAGTACTTC.

This clone was recorded a few times. CDR3 coding DNA: TGTGCCAGCAGCCAAGAAGCTAACTATGGCTACACCTTC. Its translation: CASSQEANYGYTF. The chain is built from TRBV14 and TRBJ1-2; D uncertain. Germline CDR1 is SGHDN and CDR2 is FVKESK. The V and J ends lost 0 bases and 0 bases respectively, with 2 bases between them. There are 13 residues in the CDR3.

V gene TRBV11-2 combines with J gene TRBJ2-5; D may be TRBD2 (6 bases). This CDR3 is 13 amino acids long. Trimming took off 1 base at V and 5 bases at J, with 8 bases between the two ends. The germline CDR1 and CDR2 sequences are SGHAT and FQNNGV. The CDR3: CASSLGGRETQYF. CDR3 nucleotide sequence: TGTGCCAGCAGCTTAGGAGGGAGGGAGACCCAGTACTTC.

The chain combines TRBV12-5 with TRBJ2-1, with a tentative D call TRBD1 (5 bases). The CDR3 spans 17 residues. The V end was cut by 1 base, the J end by 4 bases, with 17 bases between. The germline V gene has CDR1 LGHNT and CDR2 FRNRAP. The CDR3 loop reads CASGLGAGLGIYNEQFF. For the CDR3, the DNA is TGTGCTAGTGGTTTGGGGGCAGGGCTTGGGATTTACAATGAGCAGTTCTTC.

The V and J genes are TRBV2 and TRBJ1-2, with D perhaps TRBD1 (5 bases). V was pared by 3 bases and J by 7 bases, with 15 bases between. Looked up from germline, CDR1 is SNHLY and CDR2 is FYNNEI. The CDR3 covers 14 residues. DNA of the CDR3: TGTGCCAGCAGTGACACGGGACTGAGGAGTGGCTACACCTTC. This gives the protein CASSDTGLRSGYTF.

The genes are TRBV6-6 and TRBJ2-7; possibly TRBD2 for D (5 bases). V lost 4 bases, J lost 0 bases, and 10 bases lay in between. Germline V gene sequence: CDR1 MNHNY, CDR2 SVGAGI (reference sequence). CDR3 size: 14 residues. The DNA of the CDR3 is TGTGCCAGCAGTTCTGACCGGGGCTCCTACGAGCAGTACTTC. Residues: CASSSDRGSYEQYF.

This chain uses TRBV27 with TRBJ2-7; the D gene is possibly TRBD2 (6 bases). From germline, CDR1 is MNHEY and CDR2 SMNVEV (reference sequence). The V and J ends lost 6 bases and 6 bases respectively, with 18 bases between them. CDR3 size: 14 residues. The CDR3 sequence: CASSFGTGELEQYF. DNA for the CDR3: TGTGCCAGCAGCTTTGGGACGGGGGAACTCGAGCAGTACTTC.

This chain uses TRBV11-3 with TRBJ2-7, with D perhaps being TRBD1 or TRBD2 (5 bases each). Trimming cost V 5 bases and J 4 bases, with 15 bases left between them. Germline CDR1 is SGHNT and CDR2 is YENEEA. CDR3 length: 14 residues. In nucleotides, the CDR3 is TGTGCCAGCAGCCGGACCTACGGGGCTTACGAGCAGTACGTC. Its translation: CASSRTYGAYEQYV.

The rearrangement links TRBV5-1 to TRBJ2-2; 10 nucleotides align to TRBD1. This CDR3 spans 15 amino acids. Germline V lookup: CDR1 SGHRS, CDR2 YFSETQ. The J segment lost 3 bases and the V segment lost 2 bases, leaving 1 base of the junction unmatched. In nucleotides, the CDR3 is TGCGCCAGCAGCTTAGGACAGGGGGACACCGGGGAGCTGTTTTTT. Translation gives CASSLGQGDTGELFF. The whole variable domain, remainder taken from reference TRBV5-1 and TRBJ2-2, is KAGVTQTPRYLIKTRGQQVTLSCSPISGHRSVSWYQQTPGQGLQFLFEYFSETQRNKGNFPGRFSGRQFSNSRSEMNVSTLELGDSALYLCASSLGQGDTGELFFGEGSRLTVL.

This sequence joins TRBV2 and TRBJ2-1, with D possibly being TRBD2 (5 bases). Germline V gene data show CDR1 as SNHLY and CDR2 as FYNNEI. CDR3 length: 14 residues. Trimming left V 7 bases short and J 3 bases short, with 13 bases between. The CDR3 nucleotides read TGTGCCAGCAATCCCCGGGAAATCTACAATGAGCAGTTCTTC. Protein sequence: CASNPREIYNEQFF.

The V and J genes are TRBV6-5 and TRBJ1-2, with 9 nucleotides matching TRBD1. The CDR3 has 14 amino acids. Per germline, CDR1 MNHEY and CDR2 SVGAGI. Germline trimming cut 4 bases from V and 6 bases from J; bases unmatched to any gene: 6. The CDR3 DNA follows: TGTGCCAGCAGTTTAGGACAGGGGAAACATGGCTACACCTTC. It specifies CASSLGQGKHGYTF.

This clone was seen a single time. The gene calls are TRBV7-2 and TRBJ2-7; D ambiguous. Deletions cut 5 bases from V and 0 bases from J, with 11 bases between. Germline V CDR1 and CDR2: SGHTA, FQGNSA. The CDR3 has 14 residues. The CDR3 region is CASSRLGSSYEQYV. In DNA form, the CDR3 reads TGTGCCAGCAGCCGATTGGGATCCTCCTACGAGCAGTACGTC.

The V call is TRBV28, the J call TRBJ2-7; D not resolved. Germline values: CDR1 MDHEN, CDR2 SYDVKM. Trimming stripped 4 bases from V and 3 bases from J, with 7 bases between. The CDR3 runs 12 residues. The CDR3: CASSSANYEQYF. The CDR3 DNA is TGTGCCAGCAGTTCAGCCAACTACGAGCAGTACTTC.